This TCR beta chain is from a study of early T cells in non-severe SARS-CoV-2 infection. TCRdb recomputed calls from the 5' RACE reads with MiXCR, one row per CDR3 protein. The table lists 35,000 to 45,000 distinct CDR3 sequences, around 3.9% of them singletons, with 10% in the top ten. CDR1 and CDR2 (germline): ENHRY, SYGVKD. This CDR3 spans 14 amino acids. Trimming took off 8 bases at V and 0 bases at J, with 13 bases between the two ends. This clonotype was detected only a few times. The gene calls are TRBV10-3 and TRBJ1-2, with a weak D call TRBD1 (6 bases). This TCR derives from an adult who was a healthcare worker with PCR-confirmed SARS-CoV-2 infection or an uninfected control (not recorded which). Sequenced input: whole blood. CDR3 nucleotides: TGTGCCATCGGTCAGGGGATAGCTAACTATGGCTACACCTTC. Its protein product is CAIGQGIANYGYTF.